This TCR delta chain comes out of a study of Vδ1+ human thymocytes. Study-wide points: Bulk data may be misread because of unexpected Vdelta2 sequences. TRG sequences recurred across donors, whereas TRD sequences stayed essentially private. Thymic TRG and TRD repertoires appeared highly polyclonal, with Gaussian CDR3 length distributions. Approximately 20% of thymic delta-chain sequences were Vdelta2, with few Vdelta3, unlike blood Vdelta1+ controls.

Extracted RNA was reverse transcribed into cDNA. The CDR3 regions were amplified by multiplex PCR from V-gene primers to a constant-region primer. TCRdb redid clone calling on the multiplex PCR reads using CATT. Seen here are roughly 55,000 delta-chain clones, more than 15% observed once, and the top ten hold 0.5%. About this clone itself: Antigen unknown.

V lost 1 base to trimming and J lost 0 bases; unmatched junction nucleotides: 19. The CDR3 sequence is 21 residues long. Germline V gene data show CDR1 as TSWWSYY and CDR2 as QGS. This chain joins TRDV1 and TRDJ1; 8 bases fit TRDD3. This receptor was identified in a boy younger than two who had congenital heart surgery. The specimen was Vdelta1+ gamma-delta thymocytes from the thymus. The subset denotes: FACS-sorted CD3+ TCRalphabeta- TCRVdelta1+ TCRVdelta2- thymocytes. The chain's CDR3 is CALGEPRDAYARLGDTDKLIF. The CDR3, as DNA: TGTGCTCTTGGGGAACCCAGGGATGCCTACGCTAGACTGGGGGACACCGATAAACTCATCTTT.